The next 30 T cell receptor beta chains were all read from a single sample in a study of Graves' ophthalmopathy and Graves' hyperthyroidism (dated by TCRdb to 2017 to 2018). Sequencing was performed on an Illumina HiSeq 2000. TCR beta CDR3 regions were amplified from RNA transcripts for repertoire sequencing. HTBI primers and the Qiagen OneStep RT-PCR kit were used in a first-round RT-PCR, which was followed by a second-round multiplex PCR, size selection and purification. TCRdb trimmed the raw reads at Q25, called clones with MiXCR and kept productive beta chains. Records with the same CDR3 protein are collapsed into one entry carrying the most frequent genes and DNA. This sample comprises about 220,000 distinct CDR3 sequences, about 22% of them detected only once. The leading ten clones occupy approximately 39% of the sample. Sequencing used peripheral blood. The receptors here all came from a woman in her fifties or sixties with Graves' ophthalmopathy. Donor details come from another sample of the same person, matched by shared clones.

The genes are TRBV5-1 and TRBJ2-7, with TRBD2 identical over 12 bases. Germline CDR1 is SGHRS and CDR2 is YFSETQ. V lost 4 bases and J lost 4; bases outside the gene matches: 3. CDR3 length: 14 amino acids. The CDR3 spells CASSPSGRVYEQYF. DNA of the CDR3: TGCGCCAGCAGCCCTAGCGGGAGGGTTTACGAGCAGTACTTC.

The CDR3 DNA reads TGCGCCAGCAGCTTGGGAGGACCGGGACTAGCGGGAGAGACCCAGTACTTC. It encodes CASSLGGPGLAGETQYF. The rearrangement joins TRBV5-1 to TRBJ2-5, with 12 bases that match TRBD2. The V segment lost 0 bases and the J segment 4 bases; nucleotides outside the gene matches: 7. The CDR3 is made up of 17 amino acids. The germline CDR1 and CDR2 sequences are SGHRS and YFSETQ.

This clonotype was found many times. The chain recombines TRBV7-3 with TRBJ2-7; D remains unclear. CDR3 length: 12 amino acids. The germline V gene encodes CDR1 SGHTA and CDR2 FQGTGA. Trimming shortened V by 1 base and J by 2 bases, and 3 bases separated the two germline ends. The CDR3 loop reads CASSLKPYEQYF. In nucleotides, the CDR3 is TGTGCCAGCAGCTTAAAACCCTACGAGCAGTACTTC. Full variable domain (missing parts from reference TRBV7-3 and TRBJ2-7): GAGVSQTPSNKVTEKGKYVELRCDPISGHTALYWYRQSLGQGPEFLIYFQGTGAADDSGLPNDRFFAVRPEGSVSTLKIQRTERGDSAVYLCASSLKPYEQYFGPGTRLTVT.

Many counts were recorded for this clonotype. The chain has TRBV24-1 and TRBJ2-3; 7 bases are shared with TRBD1. V was pared by 7 bases and J by 1 base, with 7 bases of the junction left unmatched. The CDR3 runs to 15 residues. Germline lookup yields CDR1 KGHDR and CDR2 SFDVKD. CDR3 residues: CATSSTGAGTDTQYF. Here the CDR3 DNA reads TGTGCCACCAGCTCAACAGGGGCCGGCACAGATACGCAGTATTTT.

V usage is TRBV27 and J usage is TRBJ1-2, with D possibly TRBD1 on 6 matching bases. The CDR3 consists of 11 residues. Germline V gene data show CDR1 as MNHEY and CDR2 as SMNVEV (reference sequence). The V gene lost 7 bases and the J gene lost 8 bases, with 11 bases spanning the gap. This CDR3 reads CASTTGLGYTF. The DNA for the CDR3 is TGTGCCAGCACCACAGGGTTGGGCTACACCTTC.

This clonotype showed up many times. The chain employs TRBV12-3 or TRBV12-4 and TRBJ1-1, with unresolved D. V was shortened by 2 bases and J by 9 bases, with 16 bases between the two germline ends. The CDR3 totals 14 residues. CDR3 amino acids: CASSLSGLGGKAFF. DNA of the CDR3: TGTGCCAGCAGTTTATCGGGTTTGGGCGGTAAAGCTTTCTTT.

This clonotype was found many times. The V and J genes are TRBV19 and TRBJ2-2; 8 bases fit TRBD2. This CDR3 comprises 15 residues. V shed 5 bases and J 6 bases; nucleotides not matched to a gene: 8. In germline, CDR1 is LNHDA, CDR2 SQIVND (reference sequence). The CDR3 reads CASSEPGLGPGELFF. The DNA for the CDR3 is TGTGCCAGTAGTGAACCGGGACTAGGTCCCGGGGAGCTGTTTTTT.

The rearrangement uses TRBV5-6 and TRBJ2-2, with TRBD2 as a possible D gene (6 bases). With 6 bases removed from V and 4 bases from J, the gap between germline ends came to 19 bases. The V gene's germline CDR1 is SGHDT and CDR2 YYEEEE. The CDR3 has 16 amino acids. As DNA, the CDR3 is TGTGCCAGCACCTCACCGGCGGGGCGGAGCACCGGGGAGCTGTTTTTT. It yields the protein CASTSPAGRSTGELFF.

Ten or more counts support this clonotype. This rearrangement joins TRBV6-5 to TRBJ1-2, with D unclear. Germline lookup yields CDR1 MNHEY and CDR2 SVGAGI. This CDR3 region has 12 residues. The V end was cut by 3 bases, the J end by 6 bases, with 8 bases between. In DNA form, the CDR3 reads TGTGCCAGCAGTTATGGTGGTAATGGCTACACCTTC. Its translation is CASSYGGNGYTF.

The V call is TRBV9, the J call TRBJ1-1; D unclear. CDR3 length: 14 amino acids. V lost 0 bases, J lost 5 bases, and 11 bases lay in between. Germline CDR1 SGDLS, CDR2 YYNGEE. For the CDR3, the DNA is TGTGCCAGCAGCGTAGATTATCTGGGGACTGAAGCTTTCTTT. Its protein is CASSVDYLGTEAFF.

J is TRBJ2-5 and V is TRBV12-3 or TRBV12-4; 7 bases line up with TRBD1. The V and J ends lost 5 bases and 4 bases, in that order; junction bases with no gene match: 10. CDR3 size: 15 residues. In DNA, the CDR3 is TGTGCCAGCAGTCCCCGAGACAGGGTTGCAGAGACCCAGTACTTC. Its translation: CASSPRDRVAETQYF.

This clonotype was found many times. The rearrangement uses TRBV19 and TRBJ1-5; no reliable D call. The CDR3 is 13 residues long. Trimming shortened V by 3 bases and J by 10 bases, and 13 bases separated the two germline ends. CDR1 and CDR2 from the germline V gene are LNHDA and SQIVND (reference sequence). The CDR3: CASSIPGPGPQHF. The CDR3, as DNA: TGTGCCAGTAGTATTCCTGGACCAGGTCCCCAGCATTTT.

This clonotype has ten or more counts. V and J are TRBV24-1 and TRBJ2-5; D may be TRBD2 (6 bases). V lost 4 bases to trimming and J lost 5 bases, with 19 bases between them. CDR3 length: 16 amino acids. Germline V gives CDR1 KGHDR, CDR2 SFDVKD. This CDR3 reads CATSDQGTPRQETQYF. DNA of the CDR3: TGTGCCACCAGTGACCAAGGGACTCCTCGGCAGGAGACCCAGTACTTC.

In this sample, this clonotype turned up many times. The rearrangement uses TRBV6-5 and TRBJ1-5, with unresolved D. This CDR3 has 16 residues. Germline CDR1 reads MNHEY; CDR2 reads SVGAGI. V lost 6 bases to trimming and J lost 0 bases, with 15 bases between them. CDR3 loop: CASRREALYSNQPQHF. The CDR3, as DNA: TGTGCCAGCAGGAGGGAGGCACTATATAGCAATCAGCCCCAGCATTTT.

This clonotype was detected many times. The chain combines TRBV5-1 with TRBJ2-5; 14 bases are shared with TRBD2. Trimming took 4 bases from V and 1 from J; bases not matched to a gene: 3. Looked up from germline, CDR1 is SGHRS and CDR2 is YFSETQ. This CDR3 has 16 residues. CDR3 region: CASSRGTSGGQETQYF. The DNA of the CDR3 is TGCGCCAGCAGCCGAGGGACTAGCGGGGGCCAAGAGACCCAGTACTTC.

This clonotype was counted ten times or more. The genes are TRBV6-1 and TRBJ2-7, with 10 bases lining up with TRBD2. The CDR3 has 17 residues. With V trimmed by 6 bases and J by 4 bases, 15 bases remained unmatched. Germline V gene sequence: CDR1 MNHNS, CDR2 SASEGT. The CDR3 sequence: CASSPRSGASGSYEQYF. DNA for the CDR3: TGTGCCAGCAGCCCCCGGAGCGGTGCTAGCGGGAGTTACGAGCAGTACTTC.

Many counts were recorded for this clonotype. The chain has TRBV7-2 and TRBJ1-1, with no clear D. Germline V lookup: CDR1 SGHTA, CDR2 FQGNSA. V lost 5 bases and J lost 4, with 17 bases in between. The CDR3 length is 15 residues. CDR3 nucleotide sequence: TGTGCCAGCAGCGCGAGTACTATTCGAGGCACTGAAGCTTTCTTT. Its translation is CASSASTIRGTEAFF.

This clonotype was recorded only once. Its ends do not fully match the called genes, so a read error is possible. The J gene is TRBJ1-2, the V gene TRBV5-1; D gene unclear. CDR3 length: 16 amino acids. Germline values: CDR1 SGHRS, CDR2 YFSETQ. CDR3: CASSSAVARPNYGYTF. The CDR3 DNA is TGTGCCAGCAGTTCGGCGGTGGCGCGGCCTAACTATGGCTACACCTTC. Full variable domain (outside the CDR3, taken from reference TRBV5-1 and TRBJ1-2): KAGVTQTPRYLIKTRGQQVTLSCSPISGHRSVSWYQQTPGQGLQFLFEYFSETQRNKGNFPGRFSGRQFSNSRSEMNVSTLELGDSALYLCASSSAVARPNYGYTFGSGTRLTVV.

This clonotype was seen ten or more times. The chain combines TRBV15 with TRBJ2-7; the D is unclear. The V end lost 1 base, the J end lost 6 bases, and 10 bases lay between the germline ends. The CDR3 has 13 residues. From germline, CDR1 is LNHNV and CDR2 YYDKDF (reference sequence). CDR3 in DNA: TGTGCCACCAGCAGAGGGCCGATCGGCGAGCAGTACTTC. It codes for CATSRGPIGEQYF.

Only a few counts were recorded for this clonotype. This chain uses TRBV27 with TRBJ1-5; D remains unclear. CDR3 length: 14 amino acids. Germline lookup yields CDR1 MNHEY and CDR2 SMNVEV (reference sequence). V lost 4 bases, J lost 3 bases, and 10 bases lay in between. CDR3 sequence: CASSSNGFNQPQHF. DNA for the CDR3: TGTGCCAGCAGTTCGAACGGCTTCAATCAGCCCCAGCATTTT.

This clonotype has ten or more counts. The rearrangement links TRBV27 to TRBJ2-7; 8 nucleotides line up with TRBD2. The CDR3 covers 16 residues. CDR1 is MNHEY, CDR2 SMNVEV, per germline (reference sequence). V lost 4 bases, J lost 2 bases, and 10 bases stayed unmatched. The CDR3 is CASSSPAGEAPYEQYF. The CDR3 DNA is TGTGCCAGCAGTTCACCAGCGGGAGAAGCCCCCTACGAGCAGTACTTC.

This clonotype was observed at least ten times. V and J are TRBV7-2 and TRBJ1-2; D is perhaps TRBD1 (6 bases). Germline V gives CDR1 SGHTA, CDR2 FQGNSA. This CDR3 contains 13 residues. The V and J ends lost 5 bases and 6 bases respectively, with 13 bases between them. This CDR3 is CASSPNRVDGYTF. CDR3 coding DNA: TGTGCCAGCAGCCCAAACAGGGTGGATGGCTACACCTTC.

This clonotype appeared many times. The chain uses TRBV2 and TRBJ2-2; 7 bases agree with TRBD1. V gave up 8 bases and J gave up 2 bases; unmatched junction bases: 8. The CDR3 has 15 amino acids. Germline lookup yields CDR1 SNHLY and CDR2 FYNNEI. CDR3 protein: CASSRDSDNTGELFF. CDR3 sequence (DNA): TGTGCCAGCTCGAGGGACAGCGATAACACCGGGGAGCTGTTTTTT.

In this sample, this clonotype turned up many times. This chain uses TRBV10-3 with TRBJ2-2; TRBD2 is a possible D gene (7 bases). The germline V gene has CDR1 ENHRY and CDR2 SYGVKD. V shed 4 bases and J shed 0 bases, with 12 bases lying between them. The CDR3 has 16 amino acids. The CDR3 spells CAISGGGRTNTGELFF. The CDR3 nucleotides are TGTGCCATCAGTGGGGGGGGCAGGACGAACACCGGGGAGCTGTTTTTT.

Ten or more counts support this clonotype. The rearrangement links TRBV7-2 to TRBJ1-1; D possibly corresponds to TRBD1 (5 bases). Trimming left V 5 bases short and J 11 bases short, with 18 bases between. The CDR3 contains 13 residues. CDR1 and CDR2 (germline): SGHTA, FQGNSA. CDR3 coding DNA: TGTGCCAGCAGCCCCGGGACGACACATACGGCTTTCTTT. Protein product: CASSPGTTHTAFF.

A word on this clonotype: No conserved phenylalanine or tryptophan ends this CDR3, so it is likely a read error. The chain is built from TRBV27 and TRBJ2-3; weak D call: TRBD1 (5 bases). Trimming left V 6 bases short and J 6 bases short, with 16 bases between. Germline CDR1 and CDR2: MNHEY and SMNVEV (reference sequence). The CDR3 has 14 residues. The CDR3 coding sequence is TGTGCCAGCAGAGCGACAGAACGATTGGATACGCAGTATTAT. Encoded protein: CASRATERLDTQYY.

This clonotype was counted between two and nine times. The genes are TRBV13 and TRBJ2-7, with D possibly matching TRBD1 (6 bases). This CDR3 has 15 residues. From germline, CDR1 is PRHDT and CDR2 FYEKMQ (reference sequence). Trimming shortened V by 4 bases and J by 0 bases, and 13 bases separated the two germline ends. CDR3 in DNA: TGTGCCAGCAGCTCGCAGACAGGACCCTCCTACGAGCAGTACTTC. Residues: CASSSQTGPSYEQYF.

This sequence joins TRBV6-5 and TRBJ1-2; tentative D call: TRBD1 (6 bases). Trimming pared 3 bases from V and 1 base from J, leaving 9 bases between. Germline-derived CDR1 and CDR2 are MNHEY and SVGAGI. CDR3 length: 14 amino acids. The chain's CDR3 is CASSYQGNNYGYTF. The CDR3 nucleotides read TGTGCCAGCAGTTATCAGGGGAATAACTATGGCTACACCTTC.

As regards this clonotype: An end of the junction differs from the germline gene, which may be a read error. The rearrangement joins TRBV5-1 to TRBJ2-2, with unresolved D. The CDR3 is 16 residues long. The germline V gene has CDR1 SGHRS and CDR2 YFSETQ. CDR3 sequence: CAGSFDPLGATGELFF. In DNA form, the CDR3 reads TGCGCCGGCAGCTTCGATCCACTCGGAGCCACCGGGGAGCTGTTTTTT.

This clonotype was detected many times. The gene calls are TRBV19 and TRBJ1-6; D uncertain. This CDR3 region has 14 residues. Germline-derived CDR1 and CDR2 are LNHDA and SQIVND (reference sequence). Trimming removed 4 bases from V and 7 bases from J, with 11 bases in between. Written as DNA, the CDR3 is TGTGCCAGTAGTAGGGAGGGCCTGAATTCACCCCTCCACTTT. Protein: CASSREGLNSPLHF.